The clone carrying this TCR beta chain was recorded many times. This specimen comes from a study of regulatory T cells in long-lasting Graves disease. Both iRepertoire HTBI primers and Arm-PCR of CDR3 regions were used to build the TCR beta libraries. TCRdb passed the multiplex PCR reads through MiXCR, listing each CDR3 protein once. The sample records 400,000 to 650,000 distinct CDR3 sequences, 15% to 20% being singletons. The CDR3 contains 16 residues. In germline, CDR1 is SGHTA, CDR2 FQGNSA. V shed 1 base and J shed 0 bases, with 13 bases lying between them. The time point is: newly diagnosed GD, antithyroid drugs for less than 3 months. Preparation of the TCR library used RNA extracted from PBMCs. The sample was also linked to a second study, of T cells in Graves' hyperthyroidism and ophthalmopathy. That investigation notes: Patients between 18 and 65 years old had hyperthyroidism, newly diagnosed and lasting under 2 months. A first-round RT-PCR of the TCR CDR3 used the HTBI primer set. The model foresaw ophthalmopathy a median about 6.5 months prior to onset.

The receptor comes from a woman aged 40-60 years with Graves disease. The chain recombines TRBV7-2 with TRBJ2-7; weak D call: TRBD2 (6 bases). The sequences come from peripheral blood mononuclear cells (PBMCs), collected at new diagnosis, from a patient treated with antithyroid drugs. The CDR3 here is CASSLVAGQDSYEQYF. CDR3 DNA: TGTGCCAGCAGCTTAGTGGCGGGGCAGGACTCCTACGAGCAGTACTTC.